This is a list of T cell receptor beta chains from one sample in a study of immune evolution from preneoplasia to lung adenocarcinoma. Method: immunoSEQ multiplex PCR; TCRdb's copy keeps in-frame clones and lacks some. Among 2,000 to 2,500 clones listed, about 82% were seen once. Sequences were obtained from FFPE normal lung tissue adjacent to the tumor. The receptors were sampled from a person in their sixties with lung adenocarcinoma. The conserved cysteine and the conserved F or W are not part of the CDR3 here. The D gene is left open where the match is weak.

cdr3_length,j_call,d_call,v_call,cdr3_aa
9,TRBJ2-7,NA,TRBV2,ASGLSYEQY
10,TRBJ2-3,NA,TRBV11-2,ASSLDGGTQY
10,TRBJ2-3,NA,TRBV7-2,ASSVSTDTQY
13,TRBJ2-7,NA,TRBV7-6,ASSLGPPGVHEQY
13,TRBJ2-7,TRBD2,TRBV9,ASSTGLAGSYEQY
10,TRBJ1-1,NA,TRBV19,ASSLRQTEAF
11,TRBJ2-3,NA,TRBV5-4,ASSLSSTDTQY
13,TRBJ2-3,NA,TRBV7-2,ASSSDYLSTDTQY
14,TRBJ1-2,TRBD1,TRBV4-1,ASSQPVRQGLGGYT
16,TRBJ2-3,TRBD2,TRBV5-4,ASSWATFPGLAGDTQY
10,TRBJ2-1,NA,TRBV27,ASSLSGNEQF
15,TRBJ2-2,NA,TRBV10-1,ASTDRTAKGGTGELF
11,TRBJ1-1,NA,TRBV9,ASSQGLNTEAF
10,TRBJ1-2,NA,TRBV11-2,ASSFSDVGYT
13,TRBJ2-1,TRBD2,TRBV7-9,ASSSSSGSLGEQF
16,TRBJ2-1,TRBD2,TRBV11-2,ASSFLTSGGDRWGEQF
13,TRBJ2-1,NA,TRBV5-1,ASSLGGQGLNEQF
13,TRBJ1-2,TRBD1,TRBV5-6,ASSPRDRGYYGYT
15,TRBJ2-5,TRBD2,TRBV6-1,ASSEARLAGHQETQY
9,TRBJ2-7,NA,TRBV18,ASSPEHEQY
13,TRBJ2-1,TRBD1,TRBV5-8,ASSTGQGRNNEQF
14,TRBJ2-6,NA,TRBV11-2,ASSLAGSPIFNVLT
13,TRBJ2-1,NA,TRBV7-9,ASSLGRNTYNEQF
13,TRBJ1-4,TRBD1,TRBV4-1,ASSPQTGGNEKLF
15,TRBJ1-1,TRBD1,TRBV19,ASNGAGQGAQRDEAF
13,TRBJ2-3,NA,TRBV28,ASSPWSADTDTQY
13,TRBJ2-2,NA,TRBV6-5,ASSSQNRVVGELF
11,TRBJ2-3,TRBD2,TRBV7-9,ASSLAGSDTQY